The rows below give T cell receptor beta chains drawn from one sample of a study of cytotoxic CD8 clonotypes in ibrutinib-treated CLL. The repertoire was sequenced with immunoSEQ multiplex PCR; TCRdb's copy has only in-frame clones and lacks some. The table lists 300,000 to 400,000 clones, 67% of them singletons, with approximately 6% in the top ten. Sequenced material: PBMCs, taken after 36 months of ibrutinib treatment. Receptors originate from a human donor with chronic lymphocytic leukemia. CDR3s include the opening cysteine and the closing phenylalanine or tryptophan. D genes are given only for firm matches. Rows give clone size only sometimes, using once, few, many, or a class for an expanded clone.

abundance	d_gene	j_gene	v_gene	CDR3nt	CDR3aa
NA	NA	TRBJ2-4	TRBV19	TGTGCCAGTAGTCCCCCAAGCGGAGGGGTCAAAAACATTCAGTACTTC	CASSPPSGGVKNIQYF
NA	NA	TRBJ2-7	TRBV5-6	TGTGCCAGCAGCCAAAGACAAGTCCACCGATACGAGCAGTACTTC	CASSQRQVHRYEQYF
NA	NA	TRBJ2-2	TRBV28	TGTGCCAGCAGCCCCCGTAGGGGTCCGGTCACCGGGGAGCTGTTTTTT	CASSPRRGPVTGELFF
few	TRBD2	TRBJ2-3	TRBV4-1	TGCGCCAGCAGCCAAGTTCGGGGGGGGCCCGGAGATACGCAGTATTTT	CASSQVRGGPGDTQYF
NA	TRBD2	TRBJ2-3	TRBV28	TGTGCCAGCAGTTTACGAAGCGGGAGGGGTGGAGATACGCAGTATTTT	CASSLRSGRGGDTQYF
NA	NA	TRBJ2-7	TRBV4-3	TGCGCCAGCAGCCAAGTCCCGAACTCCTACGAGCAGTACTTC	CASSQVPNSYEQYF
NA	TRBD2	TRBJ2-1	TRBV10-2	TGCGCCAGCAGTGAGTTGACTAGCGGGAGGGCCGAGGAGCAGTTCTTC	CASSELTSGRAEEQFF
NA	TRBD1	TRBJ1-1	TRBV25-1	TGTGCCAGCAGGGGGACAGGGTTGGAGTTGGCTGAAGCTTTCTTT	CASRGTGLELAEAFF
NA	TRBD1	TRBJ2-5	TRBV5-1	TGCGCCAGCAGCTTGGGAACAGGGGTTCAAGAGACCCAGTACTTC	CASSLGTGVQETQYF
NA	TRBD1	TRBJ2-7	TRBV14	TGTGCCAGCAGCCAACGACAGGGTCGTCCCTTCGAGCAGTACTTC	CASSQRQGRPFEQYF
NA	TRBD1	TRBJ2-5	TRBV10-3	TGTGCCTCCGGGACAGGGGAAATCCAAGAGACCCAGTACTTC	CASGTGEIQETQYF
NA	TRBD1	TRBJ2-3	TRBV9	TGTGCCAGCAACCGACGGACAGGGGACCGCGAACTCGATACGCAGTATTTT	CASNRRTGDRELDTQYF
NA	NA	TRBJ2-7	TRBV18	TGTGCCAGCTCACCATCACCATGGTTAGCGGACGAGCAGTACTTC	CASSPSPWLADEQYF
NA	NA	TRBJ2-3	TRBV7-9	TGTGCCAGCAGCTTATCACGAGGCACAGATACGCAGTATTTT	CASSLSRGTDTQYF
few	TRBD1	TRBJ1-5	TRBV28	TGTGCCAGCAGTTTATTAGGGACAGGGGGCAATCAGCCCCAGCATTTT	CASSLLGTGGNQPQHF
NA	NA	TRBJ2-5	TRBV7-8	TGTGCCAGCAGCATTAGTAGGTTGGAGACCCAGTACTTC	CASSISRLETQYF
few	TRBD2	TRBJ2-2	TRBV5-6	TGTGCCAGCAGCTTACCAGCGGGAGCTTTTACCGGGGAGCTGTTTTTT	CASSLPAGAFTGELFF
NA	NA	TRBJ2-7	TRBV19	TGTGCCAGTAGAGCCGTAGGGGGAAACGAGCAGTACTTC	CASRAVGGNEQYF
NA	TRBD2	TRBJ2-5	TRBV4-1	TGCGCCAGCAGCCAAGACGTACTAGCGGAACAAGAGACCCAGTACTTC	CASSQDVLAEQETQYF
NA	NA	TRBJ2-7	TRBV27	TGTGCCAGCCGCCCGGGACGGAACTCCTACGAGCAGTACTTC	CASRPGRNSYEQYF
once	TRBD1	TRBJ2-7	TRBV6-6	TGTGCCAGCAGTTACGGGACAGCTGCCTACGAGCAGTACTTC	CASSYGTAAYEQYF
few	TRBD1	TRBJ2-5	TRBV4-1	TGCGCCAGCAGCCGGGGACAGGGGGCTGTGGAGACCCAGTACTTC	CASSRGQGAVETQYF
NA	NA	TRBJ1-1	TRBV9	TGTGCCAGCAGCGTAGTGGCCGTCAGCACTGAAGCTTTCTTT	CASSVVAVSTEAFF
few	NA	TRBJ2-2	TRBV5-8	TGTGCCAGCGGTCGTTACAGGGACACCGGGGAGCTGTTTTTT	CASGRYRDTGELFF
NA	TRBD2	TRBJ2-7	TRBV7-2	TGTGCCAGCAGCTTAGCGTTAAAAAAATGGCAGGGACTAGCGGGTAACGAGCAGTACTTC	CASSLALKKWQGLAGNEQYF
NA	TRBD2	TRBJ2-7	TRBV10-3	TGTGCCCATAGCGGGGGGGCCTTGTTCGAGCAGTACTTC	CAHSGGALFEQYF
NA	NA	TRBJ2-7	TRBV7-9	TGTGCCAGCAGCGTCCGGGACTACGAGCAGTACTTC	CASSVRDYEQYF
few	NA	TRBJ1-2	TRBV2	TGTGCCAGCAGTGGAAGAGGATTTACCACTTCGTATGGCTACACCTTC	CASSGRGFTTSYGYTF
once	NA	TRBJ2-2	TRBV25-1	TGTGCCAGCAGTGACTTCGGGACCCTTGGCGGGGAGCTGTTTTTT	CASSDFGTLGGELFF
NA	NA	TRBJ2-7	TRBV7-8	TGTGCCAGCAGCGCTACAGCCTCCTACGAGCAGTACTTC	CASSATASYEQYF
once	NA	TRBJ1-1	TRBV9	TGTGCCAGCAGCGTAGCCGTTAGGCAAATTGGTGGTGACACTGAAGCTTTCTTT	CASSVAVRQIGGDTEAFF
NA	NA	TRBJ1-5	TRBV5-6	TGTGCCAGCAGCTTGGGAGGCAGACATAGCAATCAGCCCCAGCATTTT	CASSLGGRHSNQPQHF
few	NA	TRBJ2-3	TRBV5-1	TGCGCCAGCAGCTTACACCCCGACAGAAGCACAGATACGCAGTATTTT	CASSLHPDRSTDTQYF
NA	NA	TRBJ2-2	TRBV23-1	TGCGCCAGCAGTCAAAGGGGCGGGGAGCTGTTTTTT	CASSQRGGELFF
NA	TRBD1	TRBJ1-6	TRBV5-1	TGCGCCAGCAGCCAGACGACAGGGGACAATTCACCCCTCCACTTT	CASSQTTGDNSPLHF
NA	NA	TRBJ1-2	TRBV28	TGTGCCAGCAGTTTGGTTCGCGGGTTTTCGCCTGGCTACACCTTC	CASSLVRGFSPGYTF
few	TRBD1	TRBJ2-7	TRBV13	TGTGCCAGCAGCTCGGAAGAGGACAGGACCTACGAGCAGTACTTC	CASSSEEDRTYEQYF
NA	TRBD2	TRBJ2-2	TRBV4-1	TGCGCCAGCAGCCGACCCGGGCTAGCGGGGGTAGGGGAGCTGTTTTTT	CASSRPGLAGVGELFF
NA	NA	TRBJ2-1	TRBV7-2	TGTGCCAGCAGCTTAGCGGGAAGTCATGAGCAGTTCTTC	CASSLAGSHEQFF
NA	TRBD2	TRBJ2-7	TRBV2	TGTGCCAGCAGCATGACTAGCGGGCCTTTTAACGAGCAGTACTTC	CASSMTSGPFNEQYF
NA	NA	TRBJ2-7	TRBV11-2	TGTGCCAGCAGCGGACAGAGCTCCTACGAGCAGTACTTC	CASSGQSSYEQYF
NA	NA	TRBJ2-2	TRBV7-6	TGTGCCAGCAGCACGCCCGGGACCCTACACCGGGAGCTGTTTTTT	CASSTPGTLHRELFF
NA	NA	TRBJ2-7	TRBV2	TGTGCCAGCAGTGAACGCCTTCTTGTGGCCGAGCAGTACTTC	CASSERLLVAEQYF
NA	NA	TRBJ1-4	TRBV6-5	TGTGCCAGCAGCTCAAGTCGGATTAATGAAAAACTGTTTTTT	CASSSSRINEKLFF
NA	NA	TRBJ2-7	TRBV5-8	TGTGCCAGCAGCTTCCCGACTCTCGAGCAGTACTTC	CASSFPTLEQYF
NA	NA	TRBJ2-4	TRBV15	TGTGCCACCAGCAAAACACGTATGCTAGCCAAAAACATTCAGTACTTC	CATSKTRMLAKNIQYF
NA	NA	TRBJ1-1	TRBV6-1	TGTGCCAGCATCCACAGGGTGGGTGAAGCTTTCTTT	CASIHRVGEAFF
few	NA	TRBJ2-2	TRBV11-1	TGTGCCAGCAGCCCAAAGGCAGGGTATTGGACCGGGGAGCTGTTTTTT	CASSPKAGYWTGELFF
NA	NA	TRBJ1-5	TRBV6-5	TGTGCCAGCAGTCCAAGAGGGGGTGCTGCGGCCCAGCATTTT	CASSPRGGAAAQHF
few	TRBD1	TRBJ1-1	TRBV19	TGTGCCAGTAGACGACAGGGCGTGATTTCTGAAGCTTTCTTT	CASRRQGVISEAFF
NA	NA	TRBJ1-6	TRBV27	TGTGCCAGCAGCTTAGGAGGGGGTAATTCACCCCTCCACTTT	CASSLGGGNSPLHF